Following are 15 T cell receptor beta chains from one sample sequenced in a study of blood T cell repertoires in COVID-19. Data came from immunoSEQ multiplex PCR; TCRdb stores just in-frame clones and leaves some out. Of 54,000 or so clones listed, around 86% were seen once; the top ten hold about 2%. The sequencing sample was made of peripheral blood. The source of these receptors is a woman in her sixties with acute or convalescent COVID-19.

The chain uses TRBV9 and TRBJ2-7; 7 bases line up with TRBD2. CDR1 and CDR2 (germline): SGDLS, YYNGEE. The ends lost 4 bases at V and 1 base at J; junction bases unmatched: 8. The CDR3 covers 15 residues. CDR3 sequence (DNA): TGTGCCAGCAGCTCCCTAGAGCGGGGATCCTACGAGCAGTACTTC. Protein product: CASSSLERGSYEQYF.

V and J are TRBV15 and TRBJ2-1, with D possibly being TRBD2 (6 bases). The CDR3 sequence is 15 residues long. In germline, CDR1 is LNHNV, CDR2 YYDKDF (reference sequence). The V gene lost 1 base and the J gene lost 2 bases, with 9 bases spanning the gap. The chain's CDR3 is CATSRVTSTYNEQFF. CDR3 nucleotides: TGTGCCACCAGCAGAGTAACTAGCACCTACAATGAGCAGTTCTTC.

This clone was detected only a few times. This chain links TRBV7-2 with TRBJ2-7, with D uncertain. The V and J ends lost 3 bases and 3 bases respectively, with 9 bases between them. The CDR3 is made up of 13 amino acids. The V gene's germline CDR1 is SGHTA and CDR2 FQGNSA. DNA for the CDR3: TGTGCCAGCAGCTTCCGACACCTCTACGAGCAGTACTTC. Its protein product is CASSFRHLYEQYF.

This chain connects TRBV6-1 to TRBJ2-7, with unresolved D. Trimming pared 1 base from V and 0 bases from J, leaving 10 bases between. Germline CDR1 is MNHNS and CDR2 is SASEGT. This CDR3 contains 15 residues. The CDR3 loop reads CASSEGLVVSYEQYF. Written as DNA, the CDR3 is TGTGCCAGCAGTGAAGGCTTGGTAGTCTCCTACGAGCAGTACTTC.

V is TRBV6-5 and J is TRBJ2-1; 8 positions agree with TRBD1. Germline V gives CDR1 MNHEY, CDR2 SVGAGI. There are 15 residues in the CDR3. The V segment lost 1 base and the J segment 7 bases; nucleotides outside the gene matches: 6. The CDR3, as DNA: TGTGCCAGCAGTTACTTCGGACAGGGAGGTAATGAGCAGTTCTTC. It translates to CASSYFGQGGNEQFF.

This CDR3 is CASSLVERITNTEAFF. The CDR3 bases are TGTGCCAGCAGCTTAGTCGAGAGGATTACTAACACTGAAGCTTTCTTT. The rearrangement uses TRBV7-9 and TRBJ1-1; D unclear. Germline CDR1 SEHNR, CDR2 FQNEAQ (reference sequence). V was shortened by 1 base and J by 2 bases, with 14 bases between the two germline ends. This CDR3 contains 16 residues.

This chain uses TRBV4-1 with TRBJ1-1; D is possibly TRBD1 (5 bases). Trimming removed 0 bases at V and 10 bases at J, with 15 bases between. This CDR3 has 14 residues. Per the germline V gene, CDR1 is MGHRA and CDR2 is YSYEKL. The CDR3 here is CASSQETGPQGAFF. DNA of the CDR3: TGCGCCAGCAGCCAAGAAACAGGCCCTCAGGGAGCTTTCTTT.

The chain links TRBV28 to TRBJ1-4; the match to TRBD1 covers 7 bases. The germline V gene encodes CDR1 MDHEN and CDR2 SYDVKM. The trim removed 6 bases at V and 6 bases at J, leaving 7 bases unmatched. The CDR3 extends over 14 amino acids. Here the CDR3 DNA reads TGTGCCAGCAGCAACAGGGGCGGGGATGAAAAACTGTTTTTT. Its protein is CASSNRGGDEKLFF.

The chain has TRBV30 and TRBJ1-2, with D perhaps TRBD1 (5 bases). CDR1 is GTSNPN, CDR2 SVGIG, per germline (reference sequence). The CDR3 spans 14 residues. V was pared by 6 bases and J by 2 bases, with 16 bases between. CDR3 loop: CACPMGDYNYGYTF. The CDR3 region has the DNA TGTGCCTGTCCCATGGGGGACTACAACTATGGCTACACCTTC.

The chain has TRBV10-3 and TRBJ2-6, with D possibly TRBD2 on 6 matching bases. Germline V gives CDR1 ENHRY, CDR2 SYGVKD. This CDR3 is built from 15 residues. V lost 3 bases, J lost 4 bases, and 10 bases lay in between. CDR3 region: CAISERGYGANVLTF. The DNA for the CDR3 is TGTGCCATCAGTGAACGGGGGTACGGGGCCAACGTCCTGACTTTC.

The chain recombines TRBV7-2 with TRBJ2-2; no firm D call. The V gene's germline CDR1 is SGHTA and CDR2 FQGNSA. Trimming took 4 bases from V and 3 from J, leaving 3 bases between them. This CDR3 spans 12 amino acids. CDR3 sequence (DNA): TGTGCCAGCAGCTACTACACCGGGGAGCTGTTTTTT. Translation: CASSYYTGELFF.

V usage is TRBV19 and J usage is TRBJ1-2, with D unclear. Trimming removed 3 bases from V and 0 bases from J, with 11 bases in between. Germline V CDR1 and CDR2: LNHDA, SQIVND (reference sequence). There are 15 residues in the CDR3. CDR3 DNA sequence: TGTGCCAGTAGTATTTCTCAGCGCCCTAACTATGGCTACACCTTC. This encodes CASSISQRPNYGYTF.

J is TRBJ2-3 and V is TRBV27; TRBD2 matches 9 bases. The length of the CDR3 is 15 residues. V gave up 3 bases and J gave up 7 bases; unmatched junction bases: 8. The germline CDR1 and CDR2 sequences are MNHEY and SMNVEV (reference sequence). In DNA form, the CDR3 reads TGTGCCAGCAGTTTTAGACGCGGGGGGGCCTATACGCAGTATTTT. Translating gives CASSFRRGGAYTQYF.

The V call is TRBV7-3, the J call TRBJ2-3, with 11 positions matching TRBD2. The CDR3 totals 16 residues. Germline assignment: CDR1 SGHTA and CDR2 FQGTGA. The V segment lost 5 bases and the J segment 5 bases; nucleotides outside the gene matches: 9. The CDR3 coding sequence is TGTGCCAGCAGCGCCCAACTAGCGGGAGTTGGAGATACGCAGTATTTT. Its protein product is CASSAQLAGVGDTQYF.

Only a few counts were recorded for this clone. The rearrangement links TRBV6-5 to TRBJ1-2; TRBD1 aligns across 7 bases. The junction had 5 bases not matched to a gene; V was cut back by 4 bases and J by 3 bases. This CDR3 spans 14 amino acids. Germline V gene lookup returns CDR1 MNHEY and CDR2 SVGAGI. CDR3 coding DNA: TGTGCCAGCAGTTCCAACGGACAGGACTATGGCTACACCTTC. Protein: CASSSNGQDYGYTF.